The next 4 T cell receptor beta chains were all read from a single sample in a study of OX40 agonist ivuxolimab in advanced cancers. The library came from the immunoSEQ multiplex PCR assay. TCRdb obtained this table from immuneACCESS and retained in-frame rearrangements with V and J assigned. These tables miss some clones; where compared with another copy, unresolved V genes account for less than half of the shortfall, and the remainder is unexplained. In all, the sample holds tens of thousands of clones, and roughly nine tenths of those were seen once. Jointly, the top ten make up approximately 0.35% of the sample. Sequenced here: CD4+ or CD8+ T cells sorted from blood, sampled in a trial of the OX40 agonist ivuxolimab. Every receptor here comes from an adult with an advanced solid tumor such as melanoma, head and neck, liver or kidney cancer.

The V call is TRBV28, the J call TRBJ1-4; D remains unclear. The germline V gene encodes CDR1 MDHEN and CDR2 SYDVKM. Trimming stripped 10 bases from V and 0 bases from J, with 9 bases between. The CDR3 loop spans 13 amino acids. The CDR3 loop reads CAISPSTNEKLFF. The CDR3 DNA is TGTGCCATCTCGCCATCAACTAATGAAAAACTGTTTTTT. Combining the CDR3 with reference TRBV28 and TRBJ1-4 gives the whole variable domain DVKVTQSSRYLVKRTGEKVFLECVQDMDHENMFWYRQDPGLGLRLIYFSYDVKMKEKGDIPEGYSVSREKKERFSLILESASTNQTSMYLCAISPSTNEKLFFGSGTQLSVL.

The count of this clone is one. For the CDR3, the DNA is TGTGCCAGCAGTGAAGACAGGGGGCGGGGTGGGGCCAACGTCCTGACTTTC. The encoded protein is CASSEDRGRGGANVLTF. The chain uses TRBV2 and TRBJ2-6, with 9 bases aligning to TRBD1. Germline assignment: CDR1 SNHLY and CDR2 FYNNEI. This CDR3 is 17 amino acids long. The trim removed 1 base at V and 3 bases at J, leaving 4 bases unmatched.

This chain connects TRBV6-1 to TRBJ2-3, with D perhaps assigned TRBD1 or TRBD2 (6 bases each). Looked up from germline, CDR1 is MNHNS and CDR2 is SASEGT. V lost 10 bases and J lost 5, with 16 bases in between. The length of the CDR3 is 13 residues. As DNA, the CDR3 is TGTGCCACCCTCCCCCGGGGGCGAGATACGCAGTATTTT. Its protein is CATLPRGRDTQYF.

The V gene is TRBV2, the J gene TRBJ1-1; 8 nucleotides line up with TRBD1. Germline V lookup: CDR1 SNHLY, CDR2 FYNNEI. This CDR3 has 14 residues. V was pared by 5 bases and J by 10 bases, with 12 bases of the junction left unmatched. CDR3 nucleotide sequence: TGTGCCAGCAGTACGACCCCTGGACAGGGTGGAGCTTTCTTT. Protein product: CASSTTPGQGGAFF.